The 28 T cell receptor beta chains reported below all come from one sample, sequenced in a study of T-cell memory formation after mild COVID-19. TCRdb processed the 5' RACE reads anew with MiXCR; each CDR3 protein has one entry. The sample has some 130,000 distinct CDR3 sequences, roughly 15% seen once. The sequencing sample was made of PBMCs or a T cell subset sorted from them (not recorded which). All receptors derive from an adult woman who had mild COVID-19 (a few samples of this study predate the infection). Cell type and time point are not known.

This clonotype was seen repeatedly, ten times or more. For the CDR3, the DNA is TGTGCCAGCAGTTTAGGCGTTTCCAGGGCATCTTCGCAGTTCTTC. As protein: CASSLGVSRASSQFF. The chain links TRBV12-3 or TRBV12-4 to TRBJ2-1; D is perhaps TRBD1 (5 bases). V lost 1 base and J 12 bases, leaving 19 bases between the germline ends. The CDR3 has 15 residues.

In this sample, this clonotype turned up a few times. The chain couples TRBV6-5 to TRBJ2-7; TRBD2 matches 7 bases. CDR1 is MNHEY and CDR2 is SVGAGI in the germline V gene. The J segment lost 0 bases and the V segment lost 2 bases, leaving 4 bases of the junction unmatched. This CDR3 region has 15 residues. CDR3 DNA sequence: TGTGCCAGCAGTTACGGGGGGGGGATCTCCTACGAGCAGTACTTC. Translating gives CASSYGGGISYEQYF.

The chain uses TRBV12-3 or TRBV12-4 and TRBJ2-1, with TRBD2 matching 12 bases. With V trimmed by 6 bases and J by 15 bases, 12 bases remained unmatched. The length of the CDR3 is 14 residues. In DNA, the CDR3 is TGTGCCAGCAGCCCACTAGCGGGGGGCTCAAATCCGTTCTTC. It is translated as CASSPLAGGSNPFF.

The V call is TRBV18, the J call TRBJ2-1; D may be TRBD1 or TRBD2 (6 bases each). The CDR3 totals 16 residues. The V gene's germline CDR1 is KGHSH and CDR2 LQKENI. V was clipped by 6 bases and J by 0 bases, with 15 bases between them. The CDR3 protein is CASSPEGQPSYNEQFF. CDR3 in DNA: TGTGCCAGCTCGCCGGAGGGACAACCCTCCTACAATGAGCAGTTCTTC.

This clonotype was counted only a few times. The V call is TRBV7-9, the J call TRBJ1-1, with a weak D call TRBD1 (5 bases). Trimming left V 1 base short and J 5 bases short, with 11 bases between. CDR1 is SEHNR, CDR2 FQNEAQ, per germline (reference sequence). The CDR3 has 14 amino acids. The CDR3 nucleotides are TGTGCCAGCAGCTTAGATCGGGGCGGGACTGAAGCTTTCTTT. It yields the protein CASSLDRGGTEAFF.

The V and J genes are TRBV5-6 and TRBJ2-1; D not certain. V lost 0 bases to trimming and J lost 9 bases, with 7 bases between them. Germline CDR1 and CDR2: SGHDT and YYEEEE. The CDR3 sequence is 12 residues long. The CDR3 region has the DNA TGTGCCAGCAGCTTGGCGTCGGGTGAGCAGTTCTTC. Its protein product is CASSLASGEQFF.

A note on this clonotype: A much larger clone lies a single base off, so this may be a read error. The genes are TRBV5-1 and TRBJ1-4; a possible D gene is TRBD1 (6 bases). Trimming stripped 10 bases from V and 3 bases from J, with 13 bases between. The length of the CDR3 is 13 residues. The germline gives CDR1 SGHRS, CDR2 YFSETQ. The DNA of the CDR3 is TGCGCCTACTCGACAGGTCCTAATGAAAAACTGTTTTTT. It translates to CAYSTGPNEKLFF.

The chain recombines TRBV19 with TRBJ1-2; D is undetermined. V was shortened by 2 bases and J by 8 bases, with 18 bases between the two germline ends. CDR1 is LNHDA, CDR2 SQIVND, per germline (reference sequence). The CDR3 loop spans 15 amino acids. The CDR3, as DNA: TGTGCCAGTAGTATAACCTCGACCCGGGCGTTGGGCTACACCTTC. As protein: CASSITSTRALGYTF.

This clonotype was picked up a small number of times. CDR3 sequence: CSASKDGEQYF. The DNA for the CDR3 is TGCAGTGCTAGCAAGGACGGCGAGCAGTACTTC. This chain connects TRBV20-1 to TRBJ2-7; D gene unclear. Trimming left V 3 bases short and J 6 bases short, with 9 bases between. Germline CDR1 and CDR2: DFQATT and SNEGSKA (reference sequence). The CDR3 length is 11 residues.

The J gene is TRBJ2-7, the V gene TRBV5-1; D remains ambiguous. V gave up 0 bases and J gave up 4 bases, with 8 bases separating them. The CDR3 covers 13 residues. Germline CDR1 reads SGHRS; CDR2 reads YFSETQ. The CDR3 reads CASSLEAWYEQYF. Written as DNA, the CDR3 is TGCGCCAGCAGCTTGGAAGCCTGGTACGAGCAGTACTTC.

This CDR3 reads CSVKTGVGDTQYF. In DNA, the CDR3 is TGCAGCGTTAAGACAGGGGTGGGAGATACGCAGTATTTT. This chain links TRBV29-1 with TRBJ2-3, with TRBD1 identical over 8 bases. Germline V lookup: CDR1 SQVTM, CDR2 ANQGSEA. The ends lost 5 bases at V and 5 bases at J; junction bases unmatched: 6. The CDR3 has 13 amino acids.

The rearrangement uses TRBV24-1 and TRBJ1-2, with 7 bases that match TRBD1. CDR1 KGHDR and CDR2 SFDVKD come from the germline V gene. After removal of 5 bases from V and 3 bases from J, the junction contained 8 bases not matched to a gene. This CDR3 region has 15 residues. CDR3 DNA sequence: TGTGCCACCAGTGGGGGACAGTTCCCTTACTATGGCTACACCTTC. It translates to CATSGGQFPYYGYTF.

This clonotype came up a few times. The V call is TRBV4-3, the J call TRBJ2-7, with 13 bases fitting TRBD2. Germline CDR1 is LGHNA and CDR2 is YSLEER. This CDR3 has 19 amino acids. With V trimmed by 0 bases and J by 2 bases, 10 bases remained unmatched. The DNA for the CDR3 is TGCGCCAGCAGCCAAGATTTGGGGACTAGCGGGAAAACTGCCTACGAGCAGTACTTC. Translated: CASSQDLGTSGKTAYEQYF.

This clonotype was detected only a few times. The chain has TRBV3-1 and TRBJ2-6; TRBD1 matches at 7 bases. Germline CDR1 is LGHDT and CDR2 is YNNKEL (reference sequence). The CDR3 length is 19 residues. The V gene end was trimmed by 2 bases and the J gene end by 0 bases; junction bases not matched to a gene: 10. CDR3 sequence: CASSQLPGQILSGANVLTF. The CDR3 bases are TGTGCCAGCAGCCAATTGCCGGGACAGATTCTCTCTGGGGCCAACGTCCTGACTTTC.

This clonotype was detected only a few times. The chain links TRBV10-3 to TRBJ1-5, with TRBD1 identical over 11 bases. Germline loops: CDR1 ENHRY, CDR2 SYGVKD. The CDR3 is 18 amino acids. Trimming removed 10 bases from V and 2 bases from J; junction bases left unmatched: 16. Here the CDR3 DNA reads TGTGCCACGTCAATCGGACAGGGGGCAAGCAAAGGCAATCAGCCCCAGCATTTT. Translation: CATSIGQGASKGNQPQHF.

In its sample, this clonotype was seen a few times. The chain has TRBV18 and TRBJ1-2; weak D call: TRBD1 (6 bases). In germline, CDR1 is KGHSH, CDR2 LQKENI. This CDR3 is built from 14 residues. V gave up 3 bases and J gave up 8 bases, with 16 bases separating them. In DNA form, the CDR3 reads TGTGCCAGCTCACCGGGGCAGGGGACCGACGGCTACACCTTC. Amino acid sequence: CASSPGQGTDGYTF.

This clonotype was seen more than once but under ten times. V is TRBV7-9 and J is TRBJ1-1, with 7 nucleotides matching TRBD1. The V gene's germline CDR1 is SEHNR and CDR2 FQNEAQ (reference sequence). V lost 2 bases, J lost 4 bases, and 7 bases stayed unmatched. The CDR3 spans 15 residues. As DNA, the CDR3 is TGTGCCAGCAGCTTAATGGCAGGGGGAGGCACTGAAGCTTTCTTT. This encodes CASSLMAGGGTEAFF. The whole variable domain, filled in from reference TRBV7-9 and TRBJ1-1, reads DTGVSQNPRHKITKRGQNVTFRCDPISEHNRLYWYRQTLGQGPEFLTYFQNEAQLEKSRLLSDRFSAERPKGSFSTLEIQRTEQGDSAMYLCASSLMAGGGTEAFFGQGTRLTVV.

This clonotype was detected a few times. The genes are TRBV12-3 or TRBV12-4 and TRBJ2-3; TRBD1 or TRBD2 may be the D gene (5 bases each). Trimming shortened V by 5 bases and J by 0 bases, and 15 bases separated the two germline ends. This CDR3 spans 16 amino acids. DNA of the CDR3: TGTGCCAGCAGTCACCCCCCAGGGACCAGCACAGATACGCAGTATTTT. Translation gives CASSHPPGTSTDTQYF.

The chain joins TRBV12-3 or TRBV12-4 to TRBJ2-7; 11 bases are shared with TRBD1. After removal of 6 bases from V and 3 bases from J, the junction contained 4 bases not matched to a gene. There are 14 residues in the CDR3. CDR3 bases: TGTGCCAGCAGCCGAGGGACAGGGGGCTACGAGCAGTACTTC. It codes for CASSRGTGGYEQYF.

The V gene is TRBV3-1, the J gene TRBJ2-5; 11 nucleotides line up with TRBD2. The CDR3 has 15 residues. Germline V gene lookup returns CDR1 LGHDT and CDR2 YNNKEL (reference sequence). Losses at the gene ends were 4 bases for V and 4 bases for J; bases not matched to a gene: 5. CDR3 sequence (DNA): TGTGCCAGCAGCCTTAGGCTAGCGGGAGGAGAGACCCAGTACTTC. This translates into CASSLRLAGGETQYF.

In its sample, this clonotype was seen many times. The chain recombines TRBV30 with TRBJ2-5, with no clear D. The CDR3 spans 13 residues. The germline gives CDR1 GTSNPN, CDR2 SVGIG (reference sequence). V was shortened by 0 bases and J by 4 bases, with 9 bases between the two germline ends. The CDR3 spells CAWSVLPGETQYF. CDR3 DNA: TGTGCCTGGAGTGTACTACCCGGAGAGACCCAGTACTTC.

A few counts support this clonotype. The chain couples TRBV29-1 to TRBJ2-2; D is unclear. From germline, CDR1 is SQVTM and CDR2 ANQGSEA. The CDR3 runs 16 residues. The germline V and J ends were trimmed by 1 base and 2 bases, with 14 bases remaining between them. The DNA of the CDR3 is TGCAGCGTTGAAGTTATGGACCCGTTCAACACCGGGGAGCTGTTTTTT. Amino acid sequence: CSVEVMDPFNTGELFF.

This clonotype appeared a few times. The rearrangement uses TRBV24-1 and TRBJ2-1; TRBD2 matches at 10 bases. The CDR3 consists of 15 residues. Germline CDR1 reads KGHDR; CDR2 reads SFDVKD. The V segment lost 7 bases and the J segment 2 bases; nucleotides outside the gene matches: 4. CDR3 sequence: CATRPSGRAYNEQFF. CDR3 DNA sequence: TGTGCCACCAGACCAAGCGGGAGGGCCTACAATGAGCAGTTCTTC.

For the CDR3, the DNA is TGCGCCAGCGGGCTCAGGCTTGGGCGAGAGACCCAGTACTTC. Its translation: CASGLRLGRETQYF. The V and J genes are TRBV5-1 and TRBJ2-5; no definite D call. Between the trimmed V and J ends, which lost 7 bases and 4 bases, there was a span of 17 bases. CDR3 size: 14 residues. From germline, CDR1 is SGHRS and CDR2 YFSETQ.

This clonotype showed up just a few times. The rearrangement joins TRBV9 to TRBJ2-7, with 15 bases matching TRBD2. V gave up 2 bases and J gave up 5 bases; unmatched junction bases: 5. CDR1 and CDR2 from the germline V gene are SGDLS and YYNGEE. CDR3 length: 16 residues. CDR3: CASSVGLAGGHNEQYF. CDR3 nucleotides: TGTGCCAGCAGCGTCGGACTAGCGGGGGGGCATAACGAGCAGTACTTC.

This clonotype has only a few counts. CDR3 sequence (DNA): TGTGCCACCAGTGATTTCGTTGAGGGGAACTATGGCTACACCTTC. This encodes CATSDFVEGNYGYTF. The chain uses TRBV24-1 and TRBJ1-2; TRBD1 is a possible D gene (5 bases). CDR1 is KGHDR and CDR2 is SFDVKD in the germline V gene. Trimming shortened V by 1 base and J by 2 bases, and 10 bases separated the two germline ends. This CDR3 has 15 amino acids.

The V and J genes are TRBV28 and TRBJ1-6, with D maybe TRBD1 (5 bases). Germline V gene lookup returns CDR1 MDHEN and CDR2 SYDVKM. CDR3 length: 15 residues. Trimming left V 3 bases short and J 2 bases short, with 8 bases between. CDR3 protein: CASSLGGTYNSPLHF. In DNA, the CDR3 is TGTGCCAGCAGTTTGGGGGGGACCTATAATTCACCCCTCCACTTT.

The chain joins TRBV7-7 to TRBJ2-1; possible D gene TRBD2, 5 bases. Germline CDR1 and CDR2: SSHAT and FNYEAQ (reference sequence). This CDR3 is 15 amino acids long. The V end lost 1 base, the J end lost 3 bases, and 10 bases lay between the germline ends. CDR3 DNA sequence: TGTGCCAGCAGCTTAGAACTGGGAGTCTACAATGAGCAGTTCTTC. Protein: CASSLELGVYNEQFF.